The present T cell receptor (beta chain) was sequenced within a study of regulatory T cells in long-lasting Graves disease. Sample time point: newly diagnosed GD, antithyroid drugs for less than 3 months. TCR sequences were obtained from RNA taken from PBMCs. Arm-PCR of CDR3 regions and iRepertoire HTBI primers were the basis on which TCR beta libraries were built. TCRdb processed the multiplex PCR reads anew with MiXCR; each CDR3 protein has one entry. The sample has about 540,000 distinct CDR3 sequences; roughly 14% are singletons. The V gene lost 1 base and the J gene lost 6 bases, with 10 bases spanning the gap. From germline, CDR1 is SEHNR and CDR2 FQNEAQ (reference sequence). This CDR3 has 13 residues. In addition, the sample was reused for a study of T cells in Graves' hyperthyroidism and ophthalmopathy. That investigation notes: Stable Graves' hyperthyroidism meant no ophthalmopathy progression within 18 months.

The material was peripheral blood mononuclear cells (PBMCs), obtained at new diagnosis, from a patient treated with antithyroid drugs. This TCR was recovered from a man in his thirties or forties with Graves disease. This rearrangement joins TRBV7-9 to TRBJ2-7; D unclear. The CDR3 loop is CASSLGTALEQYF. For the CDR3, the DNA is TGTGCCAGCAGCTTAGGTACAGCTCTCGAGCAGTACTTC.